These 14 T cell receptor beta chains originate from one sample sequenced in a study of molecular identifiers for immune sequencing clone quantification. MiXCR, run by TCRdb on the PCR reads, gives a single entry per CDR3 protein. The repertoire holds roughly 630,000 distinct CDR3 sequences, with about 25% as singletons. Material: naive CD8+ T cells from blood, with Jurkat cell RNA spiked in. Subset given: FACS-sorted CD8+CD4-CCR7+CD45RA+ naive T cells. Receptors originate from a human donor in good health. Some libraries in this study had Jurkat cell RNA spiked in.

Notes on this clonotype: A read error may produce the germline difference seen at one junction end. V usage is TRBV12-3 or TRBV12-4 and J usage is TRBJ2-3; tentatively, D is TRBD1 (5 bases). The length of the CDR3 is 12 residues. The CDR3 DNA sequence: TGTGCCAGCAGTTTTGCGACAGATACGCGGTATTTT. The encoded protein is CASSFATDTRYF.

This clonotype showed up many times. This rearrangement joins TRBV5-6 to TRBJ2-7; the D is unclear. The ends were cut back, 0 bases at V and 1 base at J, with 8 bases in the middle. This CDR3 contains 14 residues. Germline values: CDR1 SGHDT, CDR2 YYEEEE. The CDR3 DNA sequence: TGTGCCAGCAGCTTGGGGCATTCGTCCTACGAGCAGTACTTC. Its protein product is CASSLGHSSYEQYF.

J is TRBJ1-6 and V is TRBV7-9, with D perhaps matching TRBD1 (5 bases). Germline-derived CDR1 and CDR2 are SEHNR and FQNEAQ (reference sequence). This CDR3 comprises 15 residues. Trimming shortened V by 5 bases and J by 5 bases, and 13 bases separated the two germline ends. The CDR3 loop reads CASSRGGSNNSPLHF. In nucleotides, the CDR3 is TGTGCCAGCAGCCGTGGGGGGAGTAATAATTCACCCCTCCACTTT. Variable domain in full (rest from reference TRBV7-9 and TRBJ1-6): DTGVSQNPRHKITKRGQNVTFRCDPISEHNRLYWYRQTLGQGPEFLTYFQNEAQLEKSRLLSDRFSAERPKGSFSTLEIQRTEQGDSAMYLCASSRGGSNNSPLHFGNGTRLTVT.

This clonotype occurred many times. The J gene is TRBJ1-6, the V gene TRBV9; D ambiguous. Germline V gives CDR1 SGDLS, CDR2 YYNGEE. The V end lost 2 bases, the J end lost 5 bases, and 11 bases lay between the germline ends. The CDR3 loop spans 15 amino acids. In nucleotides, the CDR3 is TGTGCCAGCAGCGTCGGGGTTATGGATAATTCACCCCTCCACTTT. Translated: CASSVGVMDNSPLHF.

Concerning this clonotype: A read error may be the cause here, since a much bigger clone is one base away. CDR3 sequence: CASSTAHAQYF. The DNA of the CDR3 is TGTGCCAGCAGTACAGCCCACGCGCAGTACTTC. This chain uses TRBV27 with TRBJ2-7; no firm D call. Trimming took off 5 bases at V and 9 bases at J, with 11 bases between the two ends. Germline values: CDR1 MNHEY, CDR2 SMNVEV (reference sequence). This CDR3 is 11 amino acids long.

As to this clonotype: One end of the junction varies from germline; a read error may be responsible. This sequence joins TRBV13 and TRBJ2-6; 8 positions agree with TRBD1. Per germline, CDR1 PRHDT and CDR2 FYEKMQ (reference sequence). The CDR3 spans 18 residues. In nucleotides, the CDR3 is TGTGCCAGCAGCATAGGACAGGGCTCCCCCTCTGGGGCCAACGTCCTGACTTTC. Translated: CASSIGQGSPSGANVLTF.

This clonotype was observed at least ten times. The rearrangement joins TRBV29-1 to TRBJ2-7, with D perhaps TRBD1 or TRBD2 (5 bases each). CDR3 size: 13 residues. Germline CDR1 and CDR2: SQVTM and ANQGSEA. Trimming took off 4 bases at V and 4 bases at J, with 14 bases between the two ends. The CDR3 DNA reads TGCAGCGTTGCCGGGACCGCATTTTACGAGCAGTACTTC. Encoded protein: CSVAGTAFYEQYF.

The chain has TRBV9 and TRBJ2-2; no clear D gene. Per the germline V gene, CDR1 is SGDLS and CDR2 is YYNGEE. Trimming removed 2 bases from V and 0 bases from J, with 8 bases in between. This CDR3 contains 15 residues. CDR3 sequence: CASSVRPANTGELFF. CDR3 DNA sequence: TGTGCCAGCAGCGTGAGACCAGCGAACACCGGGGAGCTGTTTTTT.

The V and J genes are TRBV12-2 and TRBJ1-1. TRBV12-2 is reported as a pseudogene. The CDR3 consists of 11 residues. The CDR3, as DNA: TGTGCCGGCGGCTTGGGGTATGGAGCTTTCTTT. Protein product: CAGGLGYGAFF.

In this sample, this clonotype turned up many times. The chain couples TRBV7-2 to TRBJ2-3, with a tentative D call TRBD1 (5 bases). Trimming stripped 1 base from V and 4 bases from J, with 12 bases between. The length of the CDR3 is 15 residues. The germline V gene has CDR1 SGHTA and CDR2 FQGNSA. CDR3 sequence: CASSLEEAGSDTQYF. In DNA form, the CDR3 reads TGTGCCAGCAGCTTAGAAGAGGCAGGGTCAGATACGCAGTATTTT.

This clonotype was recorded at least ten times. V is TRBV12-5 and J is TRBJ2-5, with a weak D call TRBD2 (7 bases). Looked up from germline, CDR1 is LGHNT and CDR2 is FRNRAP. The CDR3 sequence is 14 residues long. Between the trimmed V and J ends, which lost 2 bases and 10 bases, there was a span of 17 bases. CDR3 DNA: TGTGCTAGTGGTTTGCGGGGGGCTGTTCAGGACCAGTACTTC. This codes for CASGLRGAVQDQYF.

The table lists this clonotype with many counts. The V gene is TRBV5-6, the J gene TRBJ2-1, with D perhaps matching TRBD2 (6 bases). Deletions cut 6 bases from V and 9 bases from J, with 22 bases between. The germline V gene encodes CDR1 SGHDT and CDR2 YYEEEE. This CDR3 has 15 residues. DNA for the CDR3: TGTGCCAGCATCCCTCGATACGGGAGCTTCCCTGAGCAGTTCTTC. This codes for CASIPRYGSFPEQFF.

The gene calls are TRBV10-1 and TRBJ2-5, with TRBD1 as a possible D gene (6 bases). This CDR3 has 16 residues. V was trimmed by 2 bases and J by 3 bases, leaving 16 bases between them. Germline assignment: CDR1 WNHNN and CDR2 SYGVQD (reference sequence). This chain's CDR3 is CASSELRRAGEETQYF. In DNA form, the CDR3 reads TGCGCCAGCAGTGAGCTCAGGCGGGCAGGGGAAGAGACCCAGTACTTC.

A few counts support this clonotype. A much larger clone differs by one base, so this may be a read error. This sequence joins TRBV7-2 and TRBJ2-7; 13 bases agree with TRBD2. There are 16 residues in the CDR3. Trimming removed 3 bases from V and 9 bases from J; junction bases left unmatched: 11. Germline values: CDR1 SGHTA, CDR2 FQGNSA. The CDR3 DNA sequence: TGTGCCAGCAGCTTGGATCCGGGACTAGCGGGAAACGCGCAGTACTTC. This encodes CASSLDPGLAGNAQYF.